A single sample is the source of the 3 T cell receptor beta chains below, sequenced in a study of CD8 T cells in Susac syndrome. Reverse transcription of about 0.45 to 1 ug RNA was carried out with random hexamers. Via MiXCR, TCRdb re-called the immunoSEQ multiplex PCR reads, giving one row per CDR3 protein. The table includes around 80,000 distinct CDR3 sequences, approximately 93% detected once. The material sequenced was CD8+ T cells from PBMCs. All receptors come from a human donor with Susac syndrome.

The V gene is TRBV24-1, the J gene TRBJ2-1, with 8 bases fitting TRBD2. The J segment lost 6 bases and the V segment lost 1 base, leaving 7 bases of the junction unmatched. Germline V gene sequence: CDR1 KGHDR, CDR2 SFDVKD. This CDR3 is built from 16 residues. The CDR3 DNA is TGTGCCACCAGTGATTTACATAGGACTAGCCGCAATGAGCAGTTCTTC. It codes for CATSDLHRTSRNEQFF.

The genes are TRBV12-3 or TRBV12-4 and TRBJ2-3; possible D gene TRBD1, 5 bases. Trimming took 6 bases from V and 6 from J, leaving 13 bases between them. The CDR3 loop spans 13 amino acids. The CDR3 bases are TGTGCCAGCAGCCTCAGCAGGGCTGATACGCAGTATTTT. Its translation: CASSLSRADTQYF.

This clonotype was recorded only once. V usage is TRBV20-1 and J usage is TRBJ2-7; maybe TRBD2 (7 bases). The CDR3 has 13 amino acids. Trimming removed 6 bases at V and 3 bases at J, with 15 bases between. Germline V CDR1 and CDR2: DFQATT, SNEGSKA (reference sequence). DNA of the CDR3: TGCAGTGCCCGGGGGCGGGGGCACTACGAGCAGTACTTC. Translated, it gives CSARGRGHYEQYF.